This TCR beta chain was documented in a study of blood T cell repertoires in COVID-19. About the study: COVID-19 samples from acute and convalescent phases originated in the United States, Italy and Spain.

Assay: immunoSEQ multiplex PCR; the TCRdb copy retains only in-frame clones and omits some. The data contain about 210,000 clones, about 88% of them singletons. CDR1 and CDR2 from the germline V gene are SGHRS and YFSETQ. V lost 5 bases to trimming and J lost 4 bases; unmatched junction nucleotides: 2. The CDR3 covers 12 residues. The sequenced material came from peripheral blood. The source of this sequence is a woman aged 40 to 50 with acute or convalescent COVID-19. The J gene is TRBJ1-2, the V gene TRBV5-1, with 7 bases identical to TRBD1. In DNA, the CDR3 is TGCGCCAGCAGAGGGGGCGCCTATGGCTACACCTTC. Translation: CASRGGAYGYTF.